One and the same sample provided the 26 T cell receptor beta chains below, sequenced in a study of T cells after yellow fever vaccination. TCRdb re-called the 5' RACE reads with MiXCR, one entry per CDR3 protein. The data show fewer than 400,000 distinct CDR3 sequences, with roughly 10% seen just once and over 3% held by the top ten. Sequences were derived from CD4+ T cells sorted from PBMCs, sampled 45 days after the yellow fever booster vaccination. The receptor source for this set is a man aged 18 to 30 who received the YFV17D yellow fever vaccine.

The chain links TRBV20-1 to TRBJ2-3; D ambiguous. In germline, CDR1 is DFQATT, CDR2 SNEGSKA (reference sequence). V dropped 3 bases and J dropped 0 bases, with 13 bases sitting between them. The CDR3 extends over 15 amino acids. DNA for the CDR3: TGCAGTGCTAGGACTGTGGTTGGGAGCACAGATACGCAGTATTTT. As protein: CSARTVVGSTDTQYF.

Concerning this clonotype itself: A read error may be the cause here, since a much bigger clone is one base away. This rearrangement joins TRBV5-1 to TRBJ2-2; perhaps TRBD1 as D (5 bases). CDR3 length: 15 amino acids. Germline loops: CDR1 SGHRS, CDR2 YFSETQ. The CDR3 DNA reads as TGCGCCAGCAGGTACAGGACATCGAACTCCGGGGAGCTGTTTTTT. Encoded protein: CASRYRTSNSGELFF.

This chain uses TRBV19 with TRBJ1-5; unclear D gene. This CDR3 comprises 12 residues. Germline CDR1 LNHDA, CDR2 SQIVND (reference sequence). The germline V and J ends were trimmed by 7 bases and 6 bases, with 10 bases remaining between them. CDR3 sequence: CASNSRIQPQHF. The CDR3 coding sequence is TGTGCCAGTAACTCGCGCATTCAGCCCCAGCATTTT.

This clonotype was counted a few times. The junction departs from the called germline gene at one end, perhaps through a read error. The gene calls are TRBV4-2 and TRBJ2-3; 9 positions agree with TRBD2. The CDR3 has 17 amino acids. Germline V CDR1 and CDR2: LGHNA, YNFKEQ. The CDR3 sequence: CASSQGGSGGITYTQYF. The CDR3 region has the DNA TGTGCCAGCAGCCAAGGAGGGAGCGGGGGGATCACATATACGCAGTATTTT.

This clonotype was seen more than once but under ten times. The chain links TRBV3-1 to TRBJ2-2; 15 bases match TRBD2. Germline V lookup: CDR1 LGHDT, CDR2 YNNKEL (reference sequence). J was trimmed by 6 bases and V by 8 bases; bases with no gene match: 7. The CDR3 loop spans 16 amino acids. The CDR3 region is CASGLAGGPRSGELFF. The CDR3 region has the DNA TGTGCCAGCGGACTAGCGGGGGGGCCGAGATCCGGGGAGCTGTTTTTT.

This chain connects TRBV13 to TRBJ1-2; a possible D gene is TRBD1 (6 bases). The germline V gene has CDR1 PRHDT and CDR2 FYEKMQ (reference sequence). CDR3 length: 14 residues. V lost 1 base and J lost 5, with 11 bases in between. CDR3 DNA sequence: TGTGCCAGCAGCTTAGAGGCAGGGGTGTATGGCTACACCTTC. Protein sequence: CASSLEAGVYGYTF.

This clonotype was seen a handful of times. This chain links TRBV15 with TRBJ2-5; 9 bases match TRBD1. The CDR3 consists of 16 residues. V lost 0 bases and J lost 5; bases outside the gene matches: 7. The germline V gene has CDR1 LNHNV and CDR2 YYDKDF (reference sequence). CDR3: CATSRESGTGRETQYF. CDR3 in DNA: TGTGCCACCAGCAGAGAATCCGGGACAGGGAGGGAGACCCAGTACTTC.

This clonotype was detected many times. The chain has TRBV12-3 or TRBV12-4 and TRBJ2-1, with 13 bases matching TRBD2. This CDR3 comprises 17 residues. The V gene end was trimmed by 6 bases and the J gene end by 0 bases; junction bases not matched to a gene: 5. The CDR3 DNA is TGTGCCAGCAGCCGGACTAGCGGGGGAGGCTCCTACAATGAGCAGTTCTTC. It translates to CASSRTSGGGSYNEQFF.

The sample holds many counts of this clonotype. This chain connects TRBV7-9 to TRBJ2-5; D perhaps matches TRBD2 (5 bases). V was pared by 6 bases and J by 10 bases, with 18 bases between. This CDR3 has 13 amino acids. Germline V gives CDR1 SEHNR, CDR2 FQNEAQ (reference sequence). In DNA form, the CDR3 reads TGTGCCAGCAGTCGCAGACTTGATGAGGGCCAGTACTTC. It encodes CASSRRLDEGQYF.

This clonotype was detected only a few times. The rearrangement joins TRBV10-3 to TRBJ1-5; TRBD1 agrees at 7 bases. The germline V gene has CDR1 ENHRY and CDR2 SYGVKD. With 2 bases clipped from V and 5 bases from J, the junction kept 6 bases outside the gene matches. This CDR3 region has 15 residues. The CDR3 sequence is CAISETGEGYQPQHF. The CDR3 nucleotides read TGTGCCATCAGTGAGACAGGGGAGGGATATCAGCCCCAGCATTTT.

This chain uses TRBV7-2 with TRBJ1-4, with a tentative D call TRBD1 (6 bases). The V gene's germline CDR1 is SGHTA and CDR2 FQGNSA. This CDR3 is 14 amino acids long. V lost 3 bases and J lost 8, with 13 bases in between. CDR3 region: CASSLGRGGEKLFF. In DNA form, the CDR3 reads TGTGCCAGCAGCTTGGGCAGGGGTGGCGAAAAACTGTTTTTT.

The V gene is TRBV7-6, the J gene TRBJ1-4, with a weak D call TRBD1 (5 bases). Looked up from germline, CDR1 is SGHVS and CDR2 is FNYEAQ. The V end was cut by 5 bases, the J end by 0 bases, with 10 bases between. CDR3 length: 15 residues. The CDR3 region is CASSTGTATNEKLFF. Here the CDR3 DNA reads TGTGCCAGCAGCACTGGGACGGCAACTAATGAAAAACTGTTTTTT.

The CDR3 coding sequence is TGTGCCAGCAGCTTAGTCCGGCCCGGATTCACAGATACGCAGTATTTT. This sequence encodes CASSLVRPGFTDTQYF. The rearrangement joins TRBV11-2 to TRBJ2-3; D uncertain. V was clipped by 1 base and J by 2 bases, with 13 bases between them. Germline V gene sequence: CDR1 SGHAT, CDR2 FQNNGV. The CDR3 loop spans 16 amino acids.

This clonotype was found a few times. V and J are TRBV29-1 and TRBJ2-3, with TRBD2 matching 11 bases. Germline V gene data show CDR1 as SQVTM and CDR2 as ANQGSEA. Trimming removed 6 bases from V and 3 bases from J; junction bases left unmatched: 14. The CDR3 has 17 amino acids. The DNA of the CDR3 is TGCAGCGTGGATCTAGCGGGGGGACTAATTGTTACAGATACGCAGTATTTT. Protein: CSVDLAGGLIVTDTQYF.

This clonotype was counted only a few times. The chain is built from TRBV12-3 or TRBV12-4 and TRBJ2-3, with D possibly being TRBD1 (6 bases). V lost 2 bases, J lost 4 bases, and 10 bases lay in between. This CDR3 has 14 residues. In DNA form, the CDR3 reads TGTGCCAGCAGTTTAACAGGGAACCCAGATACGCAGTATTTT. It encodes CASSLTGNPDTQYF.

This clonotype came up many times. This sequence joins TRBV27 and TRBJ2-5; 11 bases map to TRBD2. The CDR3 contains 15 residues. The V gene end was trimmed by 6 bases and the J gene end by 5 bases; junction bases not matched to a gene: 8. Germline V CDR1 and CDR2: MNHEY, SMNVEV (reference sequence). CDR3 bases: TGTGCCAGCAGACGGACTAGCGGGTTTGAGGAGACCCAGTACTTC. Protein product: CASRRTSGFEETQYF.

This chain connects TRBV6-5 to TRBJ2-3; D is ambiguous. The CDR3 has 15 amino acids. The germline gives CDR1 MNHEY, CDR2 SVGAGI. The V gene lost 0 bases and the J gene lost 4 bases, with 11 bases spanning the gap. The CDR3 loop is CASSYSGKLADTQYF. As DNA, the CDR3 is TGTGCCAGCAGTTACTCGGGGAAATTGGCAGATACGCAGTATTTT.

This rearrangement joins TRBV4-2 to TRBJ2-2; D gene ambiguous. Trimming removed 0 bases from V and 6 bases from J, with 8 bases in between. The CDR3 sequence is 14 residues long. The germline V gene encodes CDR1 LGHNA and CDR2 YNFKEQ. CDR3 nucleotides: TGTGCCAGCAGCCAAGAAACGATTCCCGGGGAGCTGTTTTTT. Amino acid sequence: CASSQETIPGELFF.

This clonotype was observed many times. This chain connects TRBV7-2 to TRBJ1-1, with 8 bases fitting TRBD1. Germline CDR1 and CDR2: SGHTA and FQGNSA. V shed 4 bases and J 14 bases; nucleotides not matched to a gene: 3. This CDR3 region has 10 residues. CDR3 amino acids: CASSSTGAFF. As DNA, the CDR3 is TGTGCCAGCAGCTCGACAGGGGCATTCTTT.

This clonotype was picked up a small number of times. This rearrangement joins TRBV7-2 to TRBJ2-7; TRBD2 agrees at 9 bases. Germline V gene lookup returns CDR1 SGHTA and CDR2 FQGNSA. The V and J ends lost 1 base and 3 bases, in that order; junction bases with no gene match: 7. There are 16 residues in the CDR3. The CDR3 protein is CASSLGGGLASYEQYF. CDR3 nucleotides: TGTGCCAGCAGCTTAGGCGGGGGACTAGCAAGCTACGAGCAGTACTTC.

This clonotype was picked up many times. The V gene is TRBV28, the J gene TRBJ2-5; 10 bases align to TRBD2. The germline CDR1 and CDR2 sequences are MDHEN and SYDVKM. This CDR3 comprises 15 residues. V lost 7 bases to trimming and J lost 5 bases; unmatched junction nucleotides: 10. Here the CDR3 reads CASTSGSGGAETQYF. CDR3 nucleotides: TGTGCCAGCACCTCTGGCAGCGGGGGGGCCGAGACCCAGTACTTC.

The table lists this clonotype with a few counts. The genes are TRBV7-2 and TRBJ2-1; no clear D gene. V was pared by 0 bases and J by 9 bases, with 15 bases between. The CDR3 extends over 15 amino acids. Germline CDR1 and CDR2: SGHTA and FQGNSA. CDR3 in DNA: TGTGCCAGCAGCTTAGCGCTCGTCGAGCGCGGTGAGCAGTTCTTC. Protein: CASSLALVERGEQFF.

This clonotype was counted ten times or more. The chain combines TRBV20-1 with TRBJ1-1, with D possibly being TRBD1 (6 bases). V was clipped by 3 bases and J by 4 bases, with 12 bases between them. Looked up from germline, CDR1 is DFQATT and CDR2 is SNEGSKA (reference sequence). The CDR3 runs 13 residues. The CDR3 nucleotides read TGCAGTGCTAGCCGCGACAGGACCACTGAAGCTTTCTTT. Its protein is CSASRDRTTEAFF.

This clonotype showed up just a few times. CDR3 DNA sequence: TGTGCCAGCAGCCGGGGTAGGTGGGGCACAGATACGCAGTATTTT. It encodes CASSRGRWGTDTQYF. The chain couples TRBV7-9 to TRBJ2-3; D perhaps matches TRBD2 (5 bases). CDR3 size: 15 residues. CDR1 SEHNR and CDR2 FQNEAQ come from the germline V gene (reference sequence). V was trimmed by 5 bases and J by 1 base, leaving 13 bases between them.

The chain couples TRBV4-1 to TRBJ1-5; D remains ambiguous. The CDR3 has 16 amino acids. Trimming cost V 1 base and J 6 bases, with 16 bases left between them. The V gene's germline CDR1 is MGHRA and CDR2 YSYEKL. CDR3 amino acids: CASSQGEGRASQPQHF. CDR3 in DNA: TGCGCCAGCAGCCAAGGAGAGGGCAGAGCTTCTCAGCCCCAGCATTTT.

This rearrangement joins TRBV4-3 to TRBJ1-2; D remains unclear. Germline V lookup: CDR1 LGHNA, CDR2 YSLEER. The CDR3 totals 19 residues. Trimming removed 0 bases at V and 0 bases at J, with 20 bases between. The CDR3 nucleotides are TGCGCCAGCAGCCAAGAAGTTAACTACCCCGGACGGACTAACTATGGCTACACCTTC. Translated, it gives CASSQEVNYPGRTNYGYTF.